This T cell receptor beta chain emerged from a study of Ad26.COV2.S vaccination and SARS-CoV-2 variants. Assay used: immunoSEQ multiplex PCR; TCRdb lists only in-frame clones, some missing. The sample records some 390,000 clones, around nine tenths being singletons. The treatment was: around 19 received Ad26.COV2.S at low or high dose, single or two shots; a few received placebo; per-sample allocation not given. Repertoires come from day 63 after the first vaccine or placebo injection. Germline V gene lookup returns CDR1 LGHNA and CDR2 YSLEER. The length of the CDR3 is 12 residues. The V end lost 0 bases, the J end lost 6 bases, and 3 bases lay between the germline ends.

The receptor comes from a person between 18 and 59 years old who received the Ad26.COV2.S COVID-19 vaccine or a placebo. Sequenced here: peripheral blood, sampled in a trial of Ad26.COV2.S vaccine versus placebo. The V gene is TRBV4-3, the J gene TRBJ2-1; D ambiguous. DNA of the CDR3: TGCGCCAGCAGCCAAGATCTCAATGAGCAGTTCTTC. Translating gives CASSQDLNEQFF.